Sequencing of this T cell receptor beta chain was carried out in a study of shared clonotypes between healthy human individuals. Study conclusions and caveats: Non-shared clonotypes had lower generation probabilities than those shared by all four donors.

The CDR3 sequence is 15 residues long. Losses at the gene ends were 4 bases for V and 4 bases for J; bases not matched to a gene: 7. Looked up from germline, CDR1 is MGHDK and CDR2 is SYGVNS. In the case of this clone: Its antigen is unknown.

Caucasian adults living in Nashville, Tennessee, provided all samples. A CD45RA-negative memory subset and a CD45RA+ naive subset were separated from the CD4+ cells. Method: immunoSEQ multiplex PCR; TCRdb's copy keeps in-frame clones and lacks some. The sample carries around 1.6 million clones, 98% recorded once. V usage is TRBV25-1 and J usage is TRBJ1-1; 9 nucleotides line up with TRBD1. Source material: naive CD4+ T cells sorted from blood. Subset noted: CD45RA+ positively selected. The receptor was isolated from a man under 40 in good health. The CDR3 DNA sequence: TGTGCCAGCAGTGGGGGGGACAGGGCGTTCACTGAAGCTTTCTTT. Protein product: CASSGGDRAFTEAFF.